This T cell receptor beta chain was captured in a study of blood T cell repertoires in COVID-19 (dated by TCRdb to the early 2020s). About the full investigation: The collaborator samples originated in the United States, Italy and Spain and spanned the acute and convalescent phases of COVID-19. Deeply sampled blood TCRbeta repertoires from subjects exposed to, actively infected with, or recovered from COVID-19 were included in the dataset. The material from the prospective study consisted of cDNA or gDNA derived from T cells, B-cell-depleted T cells, or PBMCs. The sample metadata nearly always contained a de-identified subject ID, COVID-19 status, age in years and sex. Samples came from the ongoing ImmuneRACE study (first 160 participants) plus 1,254 subjects from 6 global collaborators. The repertoires were made available in a free public database intended to serve as a resource for research on the immune response to SARS-CoV-2. HLA class I and class II types, where available, came from metadata supplied by the sample provider rather than from assay-based typing. What the work shows at the level of the full study, not this receptor alone: The quantity of clinical and demographic metadata differed by source and by participant and was supplied without curation.

The immunoSEQ Assay, a bias-controlled multiplex PCR, was used to amplify TCRbeta CDR3 regions from genomic DNA. From the authors' description of their analysis: The number of nucleated cells in each sample was estimated from the amplification of reference gene primers within the assay. To quantify the absolute abundance of each unique TCRbeta CDR3 rearrangement, sequence reads were collapsed and filtered. For each sample, productive Simpson clonality was calculated by taking the square root of Simpson's diversity index across productive rearrangements. TCRdb carries this immuneACCESS record with in-frame sequences only. Its versions omit some clonotypes, under half of them owing to an unresolved V gene in the studies checked, with the rest unexplained. The V and J calls and clone size are taken from that table; D and trimming were inferred from the DNA. Across this sample there are about 110,000 clones, with over 75% seen only once. The ten largest make up less than 2.5% of the sample.

As regards this clone: Its antigen has not been determined. The input lacks base qualities; no much larger clone sits a single base away.

The collaborating institutions used their own protocols to collect whole blood in K2EDTA tubes. Collaborator samples were shipped for TCRbeta analysis as frozen whole blood, isolated PBMCs, or DNA extracted from either sample type. Trimming takes 0 bases from V and 0 bases from J, and the germline ends sit 10 bases apart. For CDR1 and CDR2, the germline V gene lists SGDLS and YYNGEE. From its cysteine to its phenylalanine, the CDR3 spans 15 amino acids. Just CDR3 DNA is preserved here, 45 bases in frame from base 1. The origin of this receptor is a human donor in a cohort sampled during active COVID-19. The sample comprised peripheral blood. The chain was built from TRBV9 and TRBJ2-7, and the D gene may be TRBD2, 5 bases matching. The nucleotide sequence reads as follows: TGTGCCAGCAGCGTAGGCCGGGGTCTCTCCTACGAGCAGTACTTC. Protein translation: CASSVGRGLSYEQYF.